The 20 T cell receptor beta chains below come from one sample, sequenced in a study of T cell repertoires in cytomegalovirus infection. These receptors' antigens are unknown. TCRdb processed the reads anew with MiXCR; each CDR3 protein has one entry. In the table there are 750,000 to 900,000 distinct CDR3 sequences, about 29% of which are singletons. Sequences were derived from cultured CD8+ T cells from PBMCs, sampled from culture after CMV antigen stimulation. The origin of the receptors is a human donor in good health (CMV status not recorded). Some clones in this sample may be carry-over from other donors' samples.

This clonotype was detected a few times. V is TRBV12-3 or TRBV12-4 and J is TRBJ1-2; a possible D gene is TRBD1 (6 bases). The CDR3 spans 16 residues. The germline V and J ends were trimmed by 1 base and 0 bases, with 12 bases remaining between them. The CDR3 sequence: CASSLGDNPANYGYTF. The DNA of the CDR3 is TGTGCCAGCAGTTTAGGGGACAACCCAGCTAACTATGGCTACACCTTC.

This clonotype has a handful of counts. The chain has TRBV6-6 and TRBJ2-7, with 9 positions matching TRBD1. The CDR3 runs 14 residues. Germline trimming cut 5 bases from V and 5 bases from J; bases unmatched to any gene: 7. Germline values: CDR1 MNHNY, CDR2 SVGAGI (reference sequence). The CDR3 loop reads CASSGDRVSHEQYF. CDR3 coding DNA: TGTGCCAGCAGTGGGGACAGGGTGTCCCACGAGCAGTACTTC.

This clonotype was detected only a few times. The V and J genes are TRBV7-6 and TRBJ2-1; 8 positions agree with TRBD2. The length of the CDR3 is 18 residues. The V gene's germline CDR1 is SGHVS and CDR2 FNYEAQ. The V and J ends lost 4 bases and 0 bases, in that order; junction bases with no gene match: 11. The chain's CDR3 is CASSYDRGGQGSYNEQFF. The CDR3 DNA is TGTGCCAGCAGCTACGACCGGGGGGGCCAGGGCTCCTACAATGAGCAGTTCTTC.

This clonotype was found a few times. The rearrangement joins TRBV12-5 to TRBJ2-3; 9 positions agree with TRBD2. V was pared by 6 bases and J by 2 bases, with 6 bases of the junction left unmatched. This CDR3 region has 15 residues. CDR1 is LGHNT and CDR2 is FRNRAP in the germline V gene. DNA of the CDR3: TGTGCTAGTGGACCCGGGACTAGCACCACAGATACGCAGTATTTT. Amino acid sequence: CASGPGTSTTDTQYF.

This clonotype was detected a few times. The chain carries TRBV7-9 and TRBJ1-1; 7 positions match TRBD1. The V gene's germline CDR1 is SEHNR and CDR2 FQNEAQ (reference sequence). The CDR3 has 15 amino acids. V shed 4 bases and J 2 bases; nucleotides not matched to a gene: 7. The CDR3 region is CASSSSTGSNTEAFF. The CDR3 DNA reads TGTGCCAGCAGCTCCTCGACAGGGAGTAACACTGAAGCTTTCTTT.

This clonotype was seen a handful of times. The genes are TRBV7-6 and TRBJ1-1; D might be TRBD1 (6 bases). Germline lookup yields CDR1 SGHVS and CDR2 FNYEAQ. This CDR3 contains 14 residues. V was cut by 1 base and J by 3 bases, with 9 bases left in between. DNA for the CDR3: TGTGCCAGCAGCTTAGAGGCAGGGGACACTGAAGCTTTCTTT. Protein: CASSLEAGDTEAFF.

This chain links TRBV12-5 with TRBJ2-7, with TRBD2 matching over 8 bases. J gave up 7 bases and V 2 bases, and 19 bases lay outside the gene matches. Germline V gene lookup returns CDR1 LGHNT and CDR2 FRNRAP. The CDR3 loop spans 18 amino acids. The CDR3 region has the DNA TGTGCTAGTGGTTTGCCGCGGGCCGGGGGGGACAACACGCGTGAGCAGTACGTC. It translates to CASGLPRAGGDNTREQYV.

V usage is TRBV4-1 and J usage is TRBJ2-6, with D perhaps assigned TRBD1 or TRBD2 (5 bases each). Germline CDR1 reads MGHRA; CDR2 reads YSYEKL. V lost 0 bases and J lost 1, with 16 bases in between. This CDR3 has 19 residues. CDR3 in DNA: TGCGCCAGCAGCCAAGATCGGGTGGGGACCCAATCTGGGGCCAACGTCCTGACTTTC. Encoded protein: CASSQDRVGTQSGANVLTF.

This clonotype was seen ten or more times. This chain joins TRBV12-3 or TRBV12-4 and TRBJ2-7; 7 bases are a match to TRBD1. The CDR3 runs 14 residues. V shed 4 bases, J shed 7 bases, and the junction held 10 bases outside the gene matches. DNA for the CDR3: TGTGCCAGCAGTTGGGGTAGACAGGGATGGGAGCAGTACTTC. This sequence encodes CASSWGRQGWEQYF.

V is TRBV6-1 and J is TRBJ2-3, with unresolved D. Per the germline V gene, CDR1 is MNHNS and CDR2 is SASEGT. V was shortened by 4 bases and J by 5 bases, with 10 bases between the two germline ends. The CDR3 runs to 13 residues. The CDR3 bases are TGTGCCAGCAGTGTATCCGAGCTAGATACGCAGTATTTT. Its protein product is CASSVSELDTQYF.

V gene TRBV6-6 combines with J gene TRBJ1-1; D not resolved. Germline V CDR1 and CDR2: MNHNY, SVGAGI (reference sequence). The CDR3 is made up of 12 amino acids. The V and J ends lost 5 bases and 3 bases respectively, with 7 bases between them. CDR3 residues: CASSTVYTEAFF. The DNA for the CDR3 is TGTGCCAGCAGTACTGTCTACACTGAAGCTTTCTTT.

The CDR3 DNA reads as TGTGCCAGCAGCTCTGGCTCGGGAGACGAGCAGTACTTC. It specifies CASSSGSGDEQYF. This chain connects TRBV5-6 to TRBJ2-7; perhaps TRBD2 as D (6 bases). The CDR3 runs 13 residues. V was pared by 3 bases and J by 5 bases, with 12 bases between. Germline assignment: CDR1 SGHDT and CDR2 YYEEEE. Together with reference TRBV5-6 and TRBJ2-7, the CDR3 gives the full variable domain: DAGVTQSPTHLIKTRGQQVTLRCSPKSGHDTVSWYQQALGQGPQFIFQYYEEEERQRGNFPDRFSGHQFPNYSSELNVNALLLGDSALYLCASSSGSGDEQYFGPGTRLTVT.

Regarding this clonotype: The CDR3 carries no conserved terminal phenylalanine or tryptophan, so it likely arises from a read error. The rearrangement uses TRBV5-1 and TRBJ2-7; no clear D gene. CDR3 size: 12 residues. Looked up from germline, CDR1 is SGHRS and CDR2 is YFSETQ. The V end was cut by 2 bases, the J end by 5 bases, with 8 bases between. CDR3 coding DNA: TGCGCCAGCAGCTTCGCATCGAACGAGCAGTACTAC. This gives the protein CASSFASNEQYY.

This chain links TRBV4-1 with TRBJ2-1, with D unresolved. There are 16 residues in the CDR3. V was pared by 4 bases and J by 0 bases, with 13 bases between. Looked up from germline, CDR1 is MGHRA and CDR2 is YSYEKL. The CDR3 reads CASSLPEGSSYNEQFF. CDR3 nucleotide sequence: TGCGCCAGCAGCCTGCCTGAAGGTAGCTCCTACAATGAGCAGTTCTTC.

In this sample, this clonotype turned up a few times. The chain couples TRBV5-5 to TRBJ1-3; possible D gene TRBD1, 6 bases. The CDR3 contains 15 residues. Germline assignment: CDR1 SGHKS and CDR2 YYEKEE (reference sequence). V was shortened by 3 bases and J by 1 base, with 11 bases between the two germline ends. The CDR3 is CASSSPGASGNTIYF. CDR3 DNA sequence: TGTGCCAGCAGCTCCCCAGGGGCATCTGGAAACACCATATATTTT.

This clonotype was observed a handful of times. The chain couples TRBV20-1 to TRBJ2-5; perhaps TRBD2 as D (6 bases). The germline CDR1 and CDR2 sequences are DFQATT and SNEGSKA (reference sequence). V was trimmed by 5 bases and J by 2 bases, leaving 18 bases between them. CDR3 size: 15 residues. CDR3 residues: CSAALGSGLQETQYF. The CDR3, as DNA: TGCAGTGCTGCCCTCGGTAGCGGCCTTCAAGAGACCCAGTACTTC.

This clonotype was counted many times. The V call is TRBV7-2, the J call TRBJ1-6; D unclear. Germline loops: CDR1 SGHTA, CDR2 FQGNSA. Trimming left V 3 bases short and J 0 bases short, with 9 bases between. The CDR3 loop spans 16 amino acids. The CDR3 sequence: CASSFLQSSYNSPLHF. The CDR3 DNA reads as TGTGCCAGCAGCTTTTTACAGAGCTCCTATAATTCACCCCTCCACTTT. Based on the CDR3 plus reference TRBV7-2 and TRBJ1-6, the full variable domain is GAGVSQSPSNKVTEKGKDVELRCDPISGHTALYWYRQSLGQGLEFLIYFQGNSAPDKSGLPSDRFSAERTGGSVSTLTIQRTQQEDSAVYLCASSFLQSSYNSPLHFGNGTRLTVT.

The V and J genes are TRBV5-4 and TRBJ2-2; TRBD1 is a possible D gene (5 bases). The CDR3 loop spans 14 amino acids. Trimming took off 3 bases at V and 10 bases at J, with 16 bases between the two ends. Germline V gives CDR1 SGHNT, CDR2 YYREEE (reference sequence). CDR3 sequence (DNA): TGTGCCAGCAGCTACGGACAACCCGGCTCGGAGCTGTTTTTT. Translating gives CASSYGQPGSELFF.

The gene calls are TRBV6-6 and TRBJ1-4; D uncertain. V was clipped by 0 bases and J by 6 bases, with 17 bases between them. The CDR3 extends over 17 amino acids. In germline, CDR1 is MNHNY, CDR2 SVGAGI (reference sequence). The CDR3 coding sequence is TGTGCCAGCAGTTACTCGAACTCGGGCGTCGGGGATGAAAAACTGTTTTTT. This translates into CASSYSNSGVGDEKLFF.

This clonotype was observed a few times. The rearrangement joins TRBV14 to TRBJ2-1, with D hard to call. The CDR3 is made up of 16 amino acids. V shed 3 bases and J shed 0 bases, with 12 bases lying between them. Germline V lookup: CDR1 SGHDN, CDR2 FVKESK. The CDR3 region is CASSQPGVGSYNEQFF. As DNA, the CDR3 is TGTGCCAGCAGCCAGCCTGGCGTCGGCTCCTACAATGAGCAGTTCTTC.